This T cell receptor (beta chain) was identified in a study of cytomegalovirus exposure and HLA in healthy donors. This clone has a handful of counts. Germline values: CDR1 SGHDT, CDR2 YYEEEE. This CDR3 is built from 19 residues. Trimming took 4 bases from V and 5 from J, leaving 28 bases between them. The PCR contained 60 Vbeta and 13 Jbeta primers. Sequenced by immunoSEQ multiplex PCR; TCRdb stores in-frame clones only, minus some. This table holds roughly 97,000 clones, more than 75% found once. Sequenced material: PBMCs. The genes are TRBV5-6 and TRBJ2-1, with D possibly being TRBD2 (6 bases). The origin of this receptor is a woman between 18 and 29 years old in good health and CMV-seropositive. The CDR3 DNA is TGTGCCAGCAGCCTGGGCGGGGCTCGAAGCGAGGGATCGAACAATGAGCAGTTCTTC. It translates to CASSLGGARSEGSNNEQFF.